This T cell receptor (beta chain) was captured in a study of breast tumors, draining lymph nodes, adjacent tissues. Whole-study findings and limits: Tumor repertoires ranked between lymph nodes and nontumor tissue in diversity, with V and J gene preferences. Luminal-like breast cancer showed significantly greater tumor-nontumor repertoire similarity than basal-like breast cancer did.

Losses at the gene ends were 5 bases for V and 0 bases for J; bases not matched to a gene: 15. This CDR3 comprises 19 residues. Germline CDR1 reads SGHVS; CDR2 reads FQNEAQ. Breast cancer patients provided tissue from their axillary draining lymph nodes. TCRdb reprocessed the multiplex PCR reads with MiXCR, giving one entry per CDR3 protein. Altogether around 130,000 distinct CDR3 sequences are present, about 20% being singletons, with the ten largest covering around 2.2%. This clonotype was seen ten or more times. Its antigen is currently unknown. The clonotype originates from a female donor with breast cancer. Some clones in this sample may be carry-over from other donors' samples. Sequencing was done on a sample of axillary lymph node tissue. This chain links TRBV7-8 with TRBJ2-7, with 11 bases aligning to TRBD1. The CDR3 sequence: CASSARITSGTGGSYEQYF. The CDR3 DNA follows: TGTGCCAGCAGCGCGAGAATCACGTCCGGGACAGGGGGCTCCTACGAGCAGTACTTC.